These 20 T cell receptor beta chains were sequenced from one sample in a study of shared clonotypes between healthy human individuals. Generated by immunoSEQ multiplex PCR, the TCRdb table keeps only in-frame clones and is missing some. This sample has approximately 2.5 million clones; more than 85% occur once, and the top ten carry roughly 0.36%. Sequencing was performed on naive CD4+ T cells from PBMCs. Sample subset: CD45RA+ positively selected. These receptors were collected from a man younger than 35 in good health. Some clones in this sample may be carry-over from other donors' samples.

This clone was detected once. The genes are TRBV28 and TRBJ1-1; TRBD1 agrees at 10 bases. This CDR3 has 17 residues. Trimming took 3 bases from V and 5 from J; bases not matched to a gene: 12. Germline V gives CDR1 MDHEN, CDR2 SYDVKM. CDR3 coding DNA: TGTGCCAGCAGTTTGTTTAGACAGGGGGCGTGGAAGACTGAAGCTTTCTTT. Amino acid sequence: CASSLFRQGAWKTEAFF.

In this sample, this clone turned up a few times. The CDR3 loop reads CASSPRQRVTNQPQHF. In DNA form, the CDR3 reads TGTGCCAGCAGCCCCCGACAGCGGGTGACCAATCAGCCCCAGCATTTT. This chain connects TRBV7-2 to TRBJ1-5, with D possibly TRBD1 on 5 matching bases. The germline V gene encodes CDR1 SGHTA and CDR2 FQGNSA. The V and J ends lost 5 bases and 3 bases respectively, with 17 bases between them. CDR3 length equals 16 residues.

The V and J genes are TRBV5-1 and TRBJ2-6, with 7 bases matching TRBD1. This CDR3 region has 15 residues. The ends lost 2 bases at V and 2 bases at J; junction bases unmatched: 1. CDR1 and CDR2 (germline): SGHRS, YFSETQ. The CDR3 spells CASSFGTAGANVLTF. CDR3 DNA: TGCGCCAGCAGCTTTGGGACAGCTGGGGCCAACGTCCTGACTTTC.

The CDR3 DNA is TGCGCCAGCAGCTTGGAAGGGGTAGGGAACTATGGCTACACCTTC. It yields the protein CASSLEGVGNYGYTF. The chain links TRBV5-1 to TRBJ1-2; the D gene is possibly TRBD1 (5 bases). V lost 0 bases, J lost 2 bases, and 11 bases lay in between. The CDR3 is 15 residues long. Germline-derived CDR1 and CDR2 are SGHRS and YFSETQ.

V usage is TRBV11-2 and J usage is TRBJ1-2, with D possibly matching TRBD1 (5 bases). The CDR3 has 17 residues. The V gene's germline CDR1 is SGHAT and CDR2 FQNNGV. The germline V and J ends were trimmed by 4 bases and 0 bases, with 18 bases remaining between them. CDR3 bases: TGTGCCAGCAGCTCGATCACCGGGGCCCTCTCTAACTATGGCTACACCTTC. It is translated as CASSSITGALSNYGYTF.

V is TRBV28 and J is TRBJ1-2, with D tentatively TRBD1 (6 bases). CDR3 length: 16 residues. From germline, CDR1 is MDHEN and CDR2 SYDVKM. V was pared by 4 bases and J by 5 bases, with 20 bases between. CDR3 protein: CASSSSWGALQYGYTF. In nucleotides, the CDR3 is TGTGCCAGCAGTTCCTCCTGGGGGGCGTTACAGTATGGCTACACCTTC.

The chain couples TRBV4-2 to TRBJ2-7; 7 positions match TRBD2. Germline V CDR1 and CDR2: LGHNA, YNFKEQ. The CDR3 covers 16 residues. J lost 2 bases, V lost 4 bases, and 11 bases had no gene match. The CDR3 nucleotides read TGTGCCAGCAGCCCATCACGGGGCGGGACTACCTACGAGCAGTACTTC. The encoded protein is CASSPSRGGTTYEQYF.

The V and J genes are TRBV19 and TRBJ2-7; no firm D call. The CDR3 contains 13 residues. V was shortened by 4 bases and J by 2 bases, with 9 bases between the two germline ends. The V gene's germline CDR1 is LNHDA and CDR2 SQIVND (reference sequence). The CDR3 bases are TGTGCCAGTAGTAAAGATGGGACCTACGAGCAGTACTTC. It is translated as CASSKDGTYEQYF.

CDR3 amino acids: CASSNDRNEQFF. The DNA for the CDR3 is TGTGCCAGCAGTAACGACCGAAATGAGCAGTTCTTC. The chain has TRBV2 and TRBJ2-1; D not resolved. V was cut by 5 bases and J by 7 bases, with 9 bases left in between. CDR3 length: 12 residues. CDR1 SNHLY and CDR2 FYNNEI come from the germline V gene.

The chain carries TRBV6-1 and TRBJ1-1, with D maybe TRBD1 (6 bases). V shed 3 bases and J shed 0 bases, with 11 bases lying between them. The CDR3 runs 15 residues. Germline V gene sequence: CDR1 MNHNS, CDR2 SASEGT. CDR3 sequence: CASSDQGWMNTEAFF. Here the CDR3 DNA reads TGTGCCAGCAGTGATCAGGGGTGGATGAACACTGAAGCTTTCTTT.

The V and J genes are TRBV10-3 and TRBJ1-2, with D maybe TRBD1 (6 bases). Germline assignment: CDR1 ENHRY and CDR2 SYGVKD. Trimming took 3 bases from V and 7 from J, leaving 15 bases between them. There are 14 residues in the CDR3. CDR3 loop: CAISEKAGVSGYTF. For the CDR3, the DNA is TGTGCCATCAGTGAAAAGGCAGGGGTCTCTGGCTACACCTTC.

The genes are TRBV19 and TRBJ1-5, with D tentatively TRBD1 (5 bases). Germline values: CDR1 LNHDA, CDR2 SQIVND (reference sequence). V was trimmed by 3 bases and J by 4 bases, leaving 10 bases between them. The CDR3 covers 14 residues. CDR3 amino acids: CASSIESGNQPQHF. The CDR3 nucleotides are TGTGCCAGTAGTATCGAGTCAGGGAATCAGCCCCAGCATTTT.

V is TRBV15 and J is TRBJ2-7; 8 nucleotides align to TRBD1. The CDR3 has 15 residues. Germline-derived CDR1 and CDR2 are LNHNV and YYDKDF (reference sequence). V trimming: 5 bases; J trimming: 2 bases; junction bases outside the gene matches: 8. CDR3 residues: CATSPDRGPTYEQYF. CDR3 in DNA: TGTGCCACCAGCCCTGACAGGGGCCCGACCTACGAGCAGTACTTC.

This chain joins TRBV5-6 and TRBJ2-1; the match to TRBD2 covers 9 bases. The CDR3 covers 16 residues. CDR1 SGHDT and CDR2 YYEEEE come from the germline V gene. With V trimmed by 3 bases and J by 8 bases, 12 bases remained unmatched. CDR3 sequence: CASSSTLREGLDEQFF. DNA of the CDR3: TGTGCCAGCAGCTCGACTTTGCGGGAGGGCCTCGATGAGCAGTTCTTC.

The CDR3, as DNA: TGTGCCAGCAGCCCTCCGGCCTCCGGAGGGGAGACCCAGTACTTC. Its translation: CASSPPASGGETQYF. The chain has TRBV5-5 and TRBJ2-5; tentative D call: TRBD2 (6 bases). The CDR3 extends over 15 amino acids. Trimming stripped 4 bases from V and 5 bases from J, with 18 bases between. CDR1 SGHKS and CDR2 YYEKEE come from the germline V gene (reference sequence).

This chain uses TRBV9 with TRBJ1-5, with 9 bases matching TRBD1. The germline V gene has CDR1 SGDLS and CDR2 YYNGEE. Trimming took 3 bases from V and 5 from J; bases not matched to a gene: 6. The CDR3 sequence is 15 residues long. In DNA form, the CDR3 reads TGTGCCAGCAGCGCAGGACAGGGGAGAGATCAGCCCCAGCATTTT. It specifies CASSAGQGRDQPQHF.

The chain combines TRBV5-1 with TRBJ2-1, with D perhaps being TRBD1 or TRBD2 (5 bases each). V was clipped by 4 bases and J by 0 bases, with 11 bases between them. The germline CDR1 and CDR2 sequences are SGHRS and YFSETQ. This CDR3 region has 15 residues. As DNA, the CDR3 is TGCGCCAGCAGCGGGACGGAGAGCTCCTACAATGAGCAGTTCTTC. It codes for CASSGTESSYNEQFF. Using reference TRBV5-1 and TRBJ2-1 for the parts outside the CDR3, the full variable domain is KAGVTQTPRYLIKTRGQQVTLSCSPISGHRSVSWYQQTPGQGLQFLFEYFSETQRNKGNFPGRFSGRQFSNSRSEMNVSTLELGDSALYLCASSGTESSYNEQFFGPGTRLTVL.

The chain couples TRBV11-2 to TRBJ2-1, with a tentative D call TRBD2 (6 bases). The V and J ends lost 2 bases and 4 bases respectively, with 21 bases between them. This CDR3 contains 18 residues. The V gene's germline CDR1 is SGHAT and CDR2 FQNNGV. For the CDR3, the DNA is TGTGCCAGCAGCTTACGCAGGACCTATAGCGGTTCGTACAATGAGCAGTTCTTC. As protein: CASSLRRTYSGSYNEQFF.

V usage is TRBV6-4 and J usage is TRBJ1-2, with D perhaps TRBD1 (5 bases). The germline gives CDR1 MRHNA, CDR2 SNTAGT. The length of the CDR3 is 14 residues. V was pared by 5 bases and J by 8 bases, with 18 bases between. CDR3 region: CASSTGTIQNGYTF. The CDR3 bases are TGTGCCAGCAGTACCGGGACTATCCAGAACGGCTACACCTTC.

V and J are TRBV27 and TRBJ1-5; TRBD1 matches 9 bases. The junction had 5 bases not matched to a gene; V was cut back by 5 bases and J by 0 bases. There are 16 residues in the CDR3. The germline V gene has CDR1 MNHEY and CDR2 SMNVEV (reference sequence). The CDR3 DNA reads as TGTGCCAGCAGTACCAGACAGGGGGGTAGCAATCAGCCCCAGCATTTT. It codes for CASSTRQGGSNQPQHF.